A selection of T cell receptor beta chains follows, all from one sample in a study of T cell changes during pregnancy in multiple sclerosis. Some clones are missing from TCRdb's copy, which holds only in-frame ones; the method was immunoSEQ multiplex PCR. Of 50,000 to 75,000 clones in the sample, about 93% were seen once. The sequenced sample was CD8+ T cells from peripheral blood mononuclear cells, obtained in the third trimester of pregnancy. These receptors were obtained from a female donor with multiple sclerosis, enrolled in a pregnancy study. Each CDR3 is given with its conserved first and last residue. A D gene is named only where the DNA matches it firmly. Clone sizes are given selectively: once, few, many, or a class where the clone is expanded.

d_call j_call clone_size v_call cdr3_nt cdr3_aa
- TRBJ2-7 once TRBV7-9 TGTGCCAGCAGCTTAGCCGAGCCCCCCCAGTACTTC CASSLAEPPQYF
- TRBJ2-2 - TRBV5-4 TGTGCCAGCAGCCCCCAAGGGGTGGAGACCGGGGAGCTGTTTTTT CASSPQGVETGELFF
- TRBJ2-5 - TRBV19 TGTGCCAGTAGTATTCAGGGACTCCAAGCGGAGACCCAGTACTTC CASSIQGLQAETQYF
TRBD1 TRBJ2-7 - TRBV7-9 TGTGCCAGCAGCCTAACCGGGACAGACTACGAGCAGTACTTC CASSLTGTDYEQYF
TRBD2 TRBJ2-3 once TRBV7-9 TGTGCCAGCAGCCAGGCGGGGGGGCAGTATTTT CASSQAGGQYF
- TRBJ1-1 - TRBV2 TGTGCCAGCACCTGGGGAGGGAACACTGAAGCTTTCTTT CASTWGGNTEAFF
- TRBJ2-7 - TRBV6-1 TGTGCCAGCAGTGAAGTAGGTGGCGGCTTATACGAGCAGTACTTC CASSEVGGGLYEQYF
TRBD2 TRBJ2-1 - TRBV19 TGTGCCAGTAGTATGCGGCTAGCGGGGCCTAGGCAGTTCTTC CASSMRLAGPRQFF
TRBD1 TRBJ1-4 - TRBV7-9 TGTGCCAGCAGCTCGTCCCTTCTAAGGACAGGGGAAGGTGAAAAACTGTTTTTT CASSSSLLRTGEGEKLFF
- TRBJ1-1 few TRBV19 TGTGCCAGTAGTATCGGACACGGAGGGACTGAAGCTTTCTTT CASSIGHGGTEAFF
- TRBJ1-4 - TRBV7-8 TGTGCCAGCAGCTTACACCCCCAGTATGAAAAACTGTTTTTT CASSLHPQYEKLFF
TRBD2 TRBJ2-1 - TRBV5-6 TGTGCCAGCAGCATTCCTGCTAGCGGGAGACATGAGCAGTTCTTC CASSIPASGRHEQFF
TRBD1 TRBJ1-1 - TRBV4-3 TGCGCCAGCAGCCACGACGACAGGGTTGACACTGAAGCTTTCTTT CASSHDDRVDTEAFF
- TRBJ2-2 - TRBV29-1 TGCAGCGTTGGGCGGGGAGCCCGGAGCACCGGGGAGCTGTTTTTT CSVGRGARSTGELFF
TRBD2 TRBJ2-1 - TRBV19 TGTGCCAGTAGTAGCGGGAGGGGTAACAATGAGCAGTTCTTC CASSSGRGNNEQFF
TRBD1 TRBJ1-2 - TRBV18 TGTGCCAGCTCAGACAGGGACGCGAACTATGGCTACACCTTC CASSDRDANYGYTF
- TRBJ1-2 once TRBV6-1 TGTGCCAGCAGCCACAGGGAATATGATGGCTACACCTTC CASSHREYDGYTF
- TRBJ2-1 - TRBV4-3 TGCGCCAGCAGCCAAGAAATCCCCCTCGGGGGCTACAATGAGCAGTTCTTC CASSQEIPLGGYNEQFF